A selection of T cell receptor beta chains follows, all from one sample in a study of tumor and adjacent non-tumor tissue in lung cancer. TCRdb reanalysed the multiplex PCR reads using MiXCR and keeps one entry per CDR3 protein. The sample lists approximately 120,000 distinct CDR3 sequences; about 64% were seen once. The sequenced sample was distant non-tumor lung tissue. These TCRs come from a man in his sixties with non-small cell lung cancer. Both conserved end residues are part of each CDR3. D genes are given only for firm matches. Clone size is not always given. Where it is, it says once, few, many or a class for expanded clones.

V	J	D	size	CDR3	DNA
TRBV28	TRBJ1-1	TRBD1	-	CASSWGQGQAFF	TGTGCCAGCAGTTGGGGACAGGGTCAAGCTTTCTTT
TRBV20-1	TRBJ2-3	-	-	CSANDLPQPDTQYF	TGCAGTGCTAATGACCTCCCCCAACCAGATACGCAGTATTTT
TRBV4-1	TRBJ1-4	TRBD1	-	CTSRLGQAPHEKLFF	TGCACCAGCAGGCTGGGACAGGCGCCTCATGAAAAACTGTTTTTT
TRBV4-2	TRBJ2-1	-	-	CVSSQGGIVGNEQFF	TGTGTCAGCAGCCAAGGTGGAATAGTAGGGAATGAGCAGTTCTTC
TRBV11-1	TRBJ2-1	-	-	CASSLARQVRNDQFF	TGTGCTAGCAGCCTAGCCAGACAGGTTCGCAATGATCAGTTCTTC
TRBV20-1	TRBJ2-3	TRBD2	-	CSTARWGRGGLTDTQYF	TGCAGTACCGCCCGGTGGGGACGGGGGGGTCTCACAGATACGCAGTATTTT
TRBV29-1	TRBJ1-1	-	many	CSVGGGMNTEAFF	TGCAGCGTTGGTGGGGGAATGAACACTGAAGCTTTCTTT
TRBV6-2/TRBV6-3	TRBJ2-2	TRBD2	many	CASRVAGVNTGELFF	TGTGCCAGCAGAGTGGCGGGAGTGAACACCGGGGAGCTGTTTTTT
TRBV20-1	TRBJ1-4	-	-	CSASGRGEKLFF	TGCAGTGCCAGCGGACGGGGGGAAAAACTGTTTTTT
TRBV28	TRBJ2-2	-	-	CASSFARTSGELFF	TGTGCCAGCAGTTTTGCAAGGACGTCCGGGGAGCTGTTTTTT
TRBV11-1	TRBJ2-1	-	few	CASSPYSSWRADEQFF	TGTGCCAGCAGCCCATACTCTAGCTGGAGGGCCGATGAGCAGTTCTTC
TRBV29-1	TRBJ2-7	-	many	CSVAYTRSSYEQYF	TGCAGCGTCGCATACACCAGGAGCTCCTACGAGCAGTACTTC
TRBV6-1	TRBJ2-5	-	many	CASSESGWVHTQYF	TGTGCCAGCAGTGAATCCGGCTGGGTCCATACCCAGTACTTC
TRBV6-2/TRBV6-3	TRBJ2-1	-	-	CASWGREYNEQFF	TGTGCCAGCTGGGGGCGGGAATACAATGAGCAGTTCTTC
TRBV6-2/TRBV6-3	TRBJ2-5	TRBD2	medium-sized	CASSYGLGLRETQYF	TGTGCCAGCAGTTACGGCCTGGGACTAAGGGAGACCCAGTACTTC
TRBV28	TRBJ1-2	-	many	CASSSTYGYTF	TGTGCCAGCAGTTCGACCTATGGCTACACCTTC
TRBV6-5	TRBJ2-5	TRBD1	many	CASSRDSLSAQYF	TGTGCCAGCAGTCGGGACAGTTTATCGGCCCAGTACTTC
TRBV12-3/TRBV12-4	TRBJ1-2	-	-	CAGSIGVGYGYTF	TGTGCCGGCAGTATAGGGGTCGGGTATGGCTACACCTTC
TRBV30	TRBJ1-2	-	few	CAWGRERGNGYTF	TGTGCCTGGGGGAGAGAGAGGGGAAATGGCTACACCTTC
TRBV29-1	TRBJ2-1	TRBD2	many	CSVEETSGIYNEQFF	TGCAGCGTTGAAGAGACTAGCGGGATCTACAATGAGCAGTTCTTC
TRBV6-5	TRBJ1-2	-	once	CVSSNAGTNYGYTF	TGTGTCAGCAGCAACGCGGGGACTAACTATGGCTACACTTTC
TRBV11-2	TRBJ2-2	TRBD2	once	CASNSGLAGATNTGELFF	TGTGCCAGCAACTCGGGACTGGCGGGAGCGACGAACACCGGGGAGCTGTTCTTT
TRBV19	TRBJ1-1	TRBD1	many	CASKGQMNTEAFF	TGTGCCAGTAAGGGACAGATGAACACTGAAGCTTTCTTT
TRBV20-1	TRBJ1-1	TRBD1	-	CSATGQGNPGAFF	TGCAGTGCTACGGGACAGGGGAACCCTGGAGCTTTCTTT
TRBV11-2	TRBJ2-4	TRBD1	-	CASNLETGVNVQYF	TGTGCCAGCAACTTAGAAACAGGGGTGAACGTTCAGTACTTC
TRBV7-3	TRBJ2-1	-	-	CASNKTGNEQFF	TGTGCCAGCAACAAAACCGGGAATGAGCAGTTCTTC
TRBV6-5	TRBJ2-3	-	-	CAGRPTRWGNQPQYF	TGTGCCGGCAGACCCACACGCTGGGGCAATCAGCCCCAGTATTTT
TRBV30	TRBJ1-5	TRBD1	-	CVWSKGTGGYSNQAQHF	TGTGTCTGGAGTAAGGGAACAGGGGGATATAGCAATCAGGCCCAGCATTTT
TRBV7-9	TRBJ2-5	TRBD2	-	CASSLVSGRLSPKTQYF	TGTGCCAGCAGCTTAGTTAGCGGGAGGCTGTCCCCGAAGACCCAGTACTTC